This is a list of T cell receptor beta chains from one sample in a study of patients and donors after allogeneic stem cell transplantation. TCRdb used MiXCR to reprocess the RT-PCR reads, holding one entry per CDR3 protein. There are 390,000 or so distinct CDR3 sequences in the sample; 16% occur only once, and less than 8% lies in the top ten. The sample was blood, either unsorted or a sorted T cell fraction (not recorded which). These receptors were collected from a human donor who was either an allogeneic HSCT recipient or a stem cell or donor lymphocyte infusion donor (not recorded which). It is not recorded whose cells these are; they may come from a transplant donor. The CDR3 runs from the conserved cysteine through the conserved F or W. A D gene is named only where the DNA matches it firmly. Part of the rows lack a size; the others show once, few, many or a class for expanded clones.

j_call: TRBJ1-1
d_call: .
v_call: TRBV7-3
clone_size: .
cdr3_length: 15
cdr3_aa: CASSLMGQGFTEAFF
cdr3_nt: TGTGCCAGCAGCTTAATGGGTCAGGGGTTCACTGAAGCTTTCTTT

j_call: TRBJ2-7
d_call: TRBD2
v_call: TRBV2
clone_size: few
cdr3_length: 16
cdr3_aa: CASSFSRLAGGYEQYF
cdr3_nt: TGTGCCAGCAGTTTTTCCAGACTAGCGGGAGGTTACGAGCAGTACTTC

j_call: TRBJ2-7
d_call: .
v_call: TRBV12-3/TRBV12-4
clone_size: few
cdr3_length: 16
cdr3_aa: CASSFLSGTNPYEQYF
cdr3_nt: TGTGCCAGCAGTTTTCTCTCCGGGACGAACCCCTACGAGCAGTACTTC

j_call: TRBJ2-7
d_call: TRBD1
v_call: TRBV20-1
clone_size: .
cdr3_length: 12
cdr3_aa: CSAPGQRSEQYF
cdr3_nt: TGCAGTGCTCCGGGACAGAGAAGCGAGCAGTACTTC

j_call: TRBJ1-1
d_call: .
v_call: TRBV7-6
clone_size: .
cdr3_length: 15
cdr3_aa: CASSLWGGMNTEAFF
cdr3_nt: TGTGCCAGCAGCTTGTGGGGTGGCATGAACACTGAAGCTTTCTTT

j_call: TRBJ2-7
d_call: .
v_call: TRBV4-1
clone_size: few
cdr3_length: 16
cdr3_aa: CASSQGSGQTRYEQYF
cdr3_nt: TGCGCCAGCAGCCAAGGATCTGGTCAGACTCGTTACGAGCAGTACTTC

j_call: TRBJ2-2
d_call: TRBD2
v_call: TRBV6-1
clone_size: .
cdr3_length: 16
cdr3_aa: CASSRTSGENTGELFF
cdr3_nt: TGTGCCAGCAGTAGGACTAGCGGGGAGAACACCGGGGAGCTGTTTTTT

j_call: TRBJ1-1
d_call: .
v_call: TRBV14
clone_size: few
cdr3_length: 13
cdr3_aa: CASSEQQNTEAFF
cdr3_nt: TGTGCCAGCAGCGAGCAGCAGAACACTGAAGCTTTCTTT

j_call: TRBJ1-2
d_call: .
v_call: TRBV6-2/TRBV6-3
clone_size: once
cdr3_length: 15
cdr3_aa: CASRKDGDFFYGYTF
cdr3_nt: TGTGCCAGCAGAAAAGACGGAGACTTCTTCTATGGCTACACCTTC

j_call: TRBJ2-2
d_call: .
v_call: TRBV5-1
clone_size: few
cdr3_length: 13
cdr3_aa: CASSLREDGELFF
cdr3_nt: TGCGCCAGCAGCTTGAGGGAAGACGGGGAGCTGTTTTTT

j_call: TRBJ2-7
d_call: TRBD1
v_call: TRBV4-2
clone_size: few
cdr3_length: 17
cdr3_aa: CASSQDMGTGASYEQYF
cdr3_nt: TGTGCCAGCAGCCAAGATATGGGGACAGGGGCCTCCTACGAGCAGTACTTC

j_call: TRBJ2-5
d_call: .
v_call: TRBV12-3/TRBV12-4
clone_size: .
cdr3_length: 11
cdr3_aa: CASSKGETQYF
cdr3_nt: TGTGCCAGCAGCAAGGGAGAGACCCAGTACTTC